The T cell receptor (beta chain) under discussion was sequenced for a study of T-cell reconstitution after alpha-beta-depleted transplantation in children. Preparation of the TCRbeta library was carried out with unique molecular identifiers. TCRdb reanalysed the PCR reads using MiXCR and keeps one entry per CDR3 protein. The sample shows over 150,000 distinct CDR3 sequences, 6.3% of them seen only once. The V segment lost 3 bases and the J segment 6 bases; nucleotides outside the gene matches: 3. Germline CDR1 and CDR2: SEHNR and FQNEAQ (reference sequence). CDR3 length: 14 residues. This clonotype was counted many times.

The sequence came from a girl less than two years old with combined immunodeficiency, due to receive a stem cell transplant. Sample: PBMCs, taken before TCRalphabeta/CD19-depleted stem cell transplant. The chain recombines TRBV7-9 with TRBJ2-1, with 9 nucleotides matching TRBD2. The CDR3 coding sequence is TGTGCCAGCAGCTTTACTAGCGGGCCCAATGAGCAGTTCTTC. Its translation: CASSFTSGPNEQFF.